This T cell receptor beta chain is from a study of cytomegalovirus exposure and HLA in healthy donors. Germline-derived CDR1 and CDR2 are LNHDA and SQIVND (reference sequence). V lost 6 bases to trimming and J lost 2 bases; unmatched junction nucleotides: 2. This CDR3 has 14 amino acids. With 60 Vbeta and 13 Jbeta primers, the PCR was carried out. Generated by immunoSEQ multiplex PCR, the TCRdb table keeps only in-frame clones and is missing some. Among 100,000 to 150,000 clones, around 76% were seen once, and the ten largest hold around 30%. The clonotype originates from a man between 60 and 70 years old in good health and CMV-seropositive. The chain links TRBV19 to TRBJ1-5; 9 bases are shared with TRBD1. The sequencing sample was made of PBMCs. The CDR3 protein is CASRDRGGNQPQHF. The CDR3 region has the DNA TGTGCCAGTAGGGACAGGGGTGGCAATCAGCCCCAGCATTTT. The full variable domain, completed using reference TRBV19 and TRBJ1-5, is DGGITQSPKYLFRKEGQNVTLSCEQNLNHDAMYWYRQDPGQGLRLIYYSQIVNDFQKGDIAEGYSVSREKKESFPLTVTSAQKNPTAFYLCASRDRGGNQPQHFGDGTRLSIL.